Each of the 15 T cell receptor beta chains below was sequenced from the same sample in a study of metastatic and nonmetastatic thyroid tumors. All patients were untreated before thyroid surgery. With MiXCR, TCRdb called clones anew from the PCR reads. Counted here are approximately 14,000 clones, approximately 32% occurring once; the ten biggest clones make up around 3.7%. The sequenced sample was blood. These receptor sequences come from a female donor with papillary thyroid cancer or a benign thyroid nodule (not recorded which). Some clones in this sample may be carry-over from other donors' samples.

This clone is medium-sized (0.01 to 0.1%) by share. The chain combines TRBV2 with TRBJ2-7; D perhaps matches TRBD2 (5 bases). With 4 bases removed from V and 6 bases from J, the gap between germline ends came to 13 bases. CDR1 SNHLY and CDR2 FYNNEI come from the germline V gene. CDR3 length: 13 amino acids. The CDR3 coding sequence is TGTGCCAGCAGTGCTAGGGAGTTAGGCGAGCAGTACTTC. Its translation: CASSARELGEQYF.

This chain connects TRBV24-1 to TRBJ2-3; a possible D gene is TRBD2 (5 bases). Trimming took 1 base from V and 0 from J, leaving 19 bases between them. Germline assignment: CDR1 KGHDR and CDR2 SFDVKD. The CDR3 length is 19 residues. As DNA, the CDR3 is TGTGCCACCAGTGATTTAGTCGGGGTTACGGAAACTAGCACAGATACGCAGTATTTT. Translated: CATSDLVGVTETSTDTQYF.

This clone was counted many times. This chain uses TRBV18 with TRBJ2-4, with 10 bases that match TRBD1. CDR1 is KGHSH, CDR2 LQKENI, per germline. CDR3 size: 13 residues. Trimming took 6 bases from V and 9 from J; bases not matched to a gene: 5. The CDR3 nucleotides read TGTGCCAGCTCCCCGGACAGGGGGGGCATTCAGTACTTC. It is translated as CASSPDRGGIQYF.

This clone has at least ten counts. The J gene is TRBJ1-4, the V gene TRBV27; possible D gene TRBD1, 6 bases. Germline lookup yields CDR1 MNHEY and CDR2 SMNVEV (reference sequence). The CDR3 consists of 15 residues. V was trimmed by 5 bases and J by 4 bases, leaving 14 bases between them. CDR3 sequence (DNA): TGTGCCAGCAGTATACAGGGCCTTTATAATGAAAAACTGTTTTTT. Translated: CASSIQGLYNEKLFF. Supplemented by reference TRBV27 and TRBJ1-4, the full variable domain reads EAQVTQNPRYLITVTGKKLTVTCSQNMNHEYMSWYRQDPGLGLRQIYYSMNVEVTDKGDVPEGYKVSRKEKRNFPLILESPSPNQTSLYFCASSIQGLYNEKLFFGSGTQLSVL.

This clone turned up a few times. The chain links TRBV6-5 to TRBJ2-7; tentative D call: TRBD1 (6 bases). Trimming stripped 4 bases from V and 2 bases from J, with 12 bases between. The CDR3 spans 14 residues. Germline-derived CDR1 and CDR2 are MNHEY and SVGAGI. The CDR3 nucleotides read TGTGCCAGCAGTTCCGGACAGCTAACCTACGAGCAGTACTTC. Its translation is CASSSGQLTYEQYF.

This clone was seen ten or more times. The chain links TRBV15 to TRBJ2-1; 7 nucleotides align to TRBD2. Per germline, CDR1 LNHNV and CDR2 YYDKDF (reference sequence). CDR3 length: 15 residues. With V trimmed by 7 bases and J by 4 bases, 10 bases remained unmatched. The CDR3 loop reads CATTPSGFGYNEQFF. DNA of the CDR3: TGTGCCACCACCCCTAGCGGCTTTGGGTACAATGAGCAGTTCTTC.

The chain uses TRBV30 and TRBJ2-6; D is undetermined. The CDR3 length is 15 residues. Trimming left V 6 bases short and J 0 bases short, with 12 bases between. The germline gives CDR1 GTSNPN, CDR2 SVGIG (reference sequence). The CDR3 here is CACGALSSGANVLTF. The CDR3 region has the DNA TGTGCCTGTGGAGCCCTAAGCTCTGGGGCCAACGTCCTGACTTTC.

Remarks on this clone: This may stem from a read error, because a much larger clone lies one nucleotide away. The chain uses TRBV7-6 and TRBJ2-5; 8 bases align to TRBD2. The CDR3 totals 17 residues. The germline V gene encodes CDR1 SGHVS and CDR2 FNYEAQ. CDR3 loop: CASSFPVGRGDQETQYF. The DNA for the CDR3 is TGTGCCAGCAGCTTCCCCGTGGGGCGGGGGGACCAGGAGACCCAGTACTTC.

To note about this clone: At one end, the junction sequence differs from germline, possibly due to a read error. This sequence joins TRBV15 and TRBJ2-7; D gene uncertain. Germline V gives CDR1 LNHNV, CDR2 YYDKDF (reference sequence). The CDR3 is made up of 12 amino acids. CDR3 in DNA: TGTGCCACCAGCAGAGGAGAGTGGGCCCCTCTTTTC. It is translated as CATSRGEWAPLF.

The chain carries TRBV11-2 and TRBJ2-1; D is perhaps TRBD2 (6 bases). The V gene lost 5 bases and the J gene lost 6 bases, with 17 bases spanning the gap. From germline, CDR1 is SGHAT and CDR2 FQNNGV. The CDR3 is 15 amino acids. The CDR3 spells CASSQGGLSINEQFF. The CDR3 DNA sequence: TGTGCCAGCAGCCAGGGTGGACTATCGATCAATGAGCAGTTCTTC.

The chain combines TRBV11-2 with TRBJ2-1; 13 bases are a match to TRBD2. Germline CDR1 and CDR2: SGHAT and FQNNGV. This CDR3 contains 16 residues. V lost 2 bases and J lost 10; bases outside the gene matches: 8. The DNA of the CDR3 is TGTGCCAGCAGCTTACTACTAGCGGGAGGGGGGACGGAGCAGTTCTTC. It yields the protein CASSLLLAGGGTEQFF.

This clone was observed a few times. A much larger clone lies one base from this, so it may be a read error. CDR3: CASSFDGPHQPHHF. CDR3 bases: TGTGCCAGCAGTTTCGACGGGCCTCATCAGCCCCATCATTTT. The chain joins TRBV28 to TRBJ1-5, with unresolved D. Germline assignment: CDR1 MDHEN and CDR2 SYDVKM. This CDR3 is built from 14 residues.

V is TRBV7-9 and J is TRBJ1-1, with D uncertain. This CDR3 has 11 residues. CDR1 and CDR2 from the germline V gene are SEHNR and FQNEAQ (reference sequence). V lost 8 bases and J 6 bases, leaving 10 bases between the germline ends. The CDR3 reads CASHTNAEAFF. CDR3 in DNA: TGTGCCAGCCACACTAACGCTGAAGCTTTCTTT.

By share, this clone ranks as medium-sized (0.01 to 0.1%). CDR3 protein: CASSFLREGNEQFF. Here the CDR3 DNA reads TGTGCCAGCAGCTTTTTGAGGGAGGGGAATGAGCAGTTCTTC. This rearrangement joins TRBV11-3 to TRBJ2-1; 7 bases agree with TRBD2. The V gene's germline CDR1 is SGHNT and CDR2 YENEEA. Trimming took 3 bases from V and 7 from J; bases not matched to a gene: 6. The CDR3 has 14 residues.

This clone was recorded many times. This sequence joins TRBV13 and TRBJ2-7; D unclear. Germline V CDR1 and CDR2: PRHDT, FYEKMQ (reference sequence). Trimming pared 4 bases from V and 6 bases from J, leaving 10 bases between. The CDR3 runs to 12 residues. The CDR3 DNA is TGTGCCAGCAGCTCGAAGTGGGGCGAGCAGTACTTC. Encoded protein: CASSSKWGEQYF.